This TCR beta chain emerged from a study of shared clonotypes between healthy human individuals. The study's findings and limits: Unshared clonotypes carried lower generation probabilities than those common to all four donors. What naive subsets generally showed was a larger estimated richness than memory subsets showed.

The assay was immunoSEQ multiplex PCR, and TCRdb's table has in-frame clones only and misses some. Here the sample spans 2,500,000 or so clones, under 95% being singletons. For this clone: The target antigen is unknown.

CD45RA-negative memory and CD45RA+ naive subsets were split from the CD4+ cells. V was trimmed by 1 base and J by 13 bases, leaving 12 bases between them. This CDR3 is 12 amino acids long. Germline V CDR1 and CDR2: SGHRS, YFSETQ. The specimen was naive CD4+ T cells from PBMCs. Subset noted: CD45RA+ positively selected. The TCR was taken from a man aged 18 to 29 in good health. Some clones in this sample may be carry-over from other donors' samples. The J gene is TRBJ2-4, the V gene TRBV5-1; D gene unclear. DNA of the CDR3: TGCGCCAGCAGCTTGTATATGGGCAGACAGTACTTC. Residues: CASSLYMGRQYF. Full variable domain (outside the CDR3, taken from reference TRBV5-1 and TRBJ2-4): KAGVTQTPRYLIKTRGQQVTLSCSPISGHRSVSWYQQTPGQGLQFLFEYFSETQRNKGNFPGRFSGRQFSNSRSEMNVSTLELGDSALYLCASSLYMGRQYFGAGTRLSVL.